A selection of T cell receptor beta chains follows, all from one sample in a study of T cells in tuberculosis. The protocol was immunoSEQ multiplex PCR, while the TCRdb copy is restricted to in-frame clones and leaves out a portion. Altogether approximately 49,000 clones are present, 90% to 95% being singletons, with the ten largest covering under 1.5%. Material: PBMCs, obtained at tuberculosis diagnosis. The receptors originated from an adult with tuberculosis. Both conserved end residues are part of each CDR3. The order of the fields is D gene, V gene, J gene, clone size, CDR3 DNA, CDR3 protein. The D gene is left open where the match is weak. A row's size may be missing; if present it is once, few, many or a size class.

d_call: .
v_call: TRBV5-1
j_call: TRBJ1-4
clone_size: .
cdr3_nt: TGCGCCAGCACCGAAATCGGGGGGCAAGCGACTAATGAAAAACTGTTTTTT
cdr3_aa: CASTEIGGQATNEKLFF

d_call: TRBD1
v_call: TRBV9
j_call: TRBJ1-1
clone_size: .
cdr3_nt: TGTGCCAGCAGCCGGGACAGGAACACTGAAGCTTTCTTT
cdr3_aa: CASSRDRNTEAFF

d_call: .
v_call: TRBV4-3
j_call: TRBJ1-6
clone_size: .
cdr3_nt: TGCGCCAGCAGCCAAGATGCAGGGGTCAATTCACCCCTCCACTTT
cdr3_aa: CASSQDAGVNSPLHF

d_call: .
v_call: TRBV30
j_call: TRBJ1-2
clone_size: .
cdr3_nt: TGTGCCTTACAGGGCAGCTATGGCTACACCTTC
cdr3_aa: CALQGSYGYTF

d_call: TRBD2
v_call: TRBV14
j_call: TRBJ2-3
clone_size: .
cdr3_nt: TGTGCCAGCAGCCGTGTCGGCGGGACTAGCGGGAGAGCCGATACGCAGTATTTT
cdr3_aa: CASSRVGGTSGRADTQYF

d_call: .
v_call: TRBV6-5
j_call: TRBJ2-3
clone_size: .
cdr3_nt: TGTGCCAGCAGTTACTCGAGAACTACAGATACGCAGTATTTT
cdr3_aa: CASSYSRTTDTQYF

d_call: .
v_call: TRBV2
j_call: TRBJ1-5
clone_size: .
cdr3_nt: TGTGCCAGCAGTGAAGCGCTTCAGGATGCGGGGCCCCAGCATTTT
cdr3_aa: CASSEALQDAGPQHF

d_call: .
v_call: TRBV2
j_call: TRBJ1-2
clone_size: .
cdr3_nt: TGTGCCAGCAAGGACATTAACTATGGCTACACCTTC
cdr3_aa: CASKDINYGYTF

d_call: .
v_call: TRBV18
j_call: TRBJ1-1
clone_size: .
cdr3_nt: TGTGCCAGCTCACCAGGCGGAGCCAACACTGAAGCTTTCTTT
cdr3_aa: CASSPGGANTEAFF

d_call: .
v_call: TRBV5-8
j_call: TRBJ2-3
clone_size: .
cdr3_nt: TGTGCCAGCAGCTTTGGGGACAAACCCACAGATACGCAGTATTTT
cdr3_aa: CASSFGDKPTDTQYF

d_call: TRBD1
v_call: TRBV2
j_call: TRBJ1-2
clone_size: .
cdr3_nt: TGTGCCAGCTCGGGACAGGGGTACTATGGCTACACCTTC
cdr3_aa: CASSGQGYYGYTF

d_call: .
v_call: TRBV12-5
j_call: TRBJ2-3
clone_size: once
cdr3_nt: TGTGCTAGTGGTACTACAGATACGCAGTATTTT
cdr3_aa: CASGTTDTQYF

d_call: .
v_call: TRBV2
j_call: TRBJ2-5
clone_size: few
cdr3_nt: TGTGCCAGCAGTGGGGAGGCTGGGGTGGAGACCCAGTACTTC
cdr3_aa: CASSGEAGVETQYF

d_call: .
v_call: TRBV27
j_call: TRBJ2-3
clone_size: .
cdr3_nt: TGTGCCAGCAGTTCTAAAACTGGCACAGATACGCAGTATTTT
cdr3_aa: CASSSKTGTDTQYF

d_call: TRBD1
v_call: TRBV6-1
j_call: TRBJ1-5
clone_size: .
cdr3_nt: TGTGCCAGCAGTCAGACCACAGGGGGTAATCAGCCCCAGCATTTT
cdr3_aa: CASSQTTGGNQPQHF

d_call: TRBD2
v_call: TRBV9
j_call: TRBJ2-2
clone_size: few
cdr3_nt: TGTGCCAGCAGCGTATTAGCGGGGGAGACCGGGGAGCTGTTTTTT
cdr3_aa: CASSVLAGETGELFF

d_call: TRBD1
v_call: TRBV27
j_call: TRBJ1-1
clone_size: .
cdr3_nt: TGTGCCAGCAGTCCCCGGACAGGATTTGAAGCTTTCTTT
cdr3_aa: CASSPRTGFEAFF